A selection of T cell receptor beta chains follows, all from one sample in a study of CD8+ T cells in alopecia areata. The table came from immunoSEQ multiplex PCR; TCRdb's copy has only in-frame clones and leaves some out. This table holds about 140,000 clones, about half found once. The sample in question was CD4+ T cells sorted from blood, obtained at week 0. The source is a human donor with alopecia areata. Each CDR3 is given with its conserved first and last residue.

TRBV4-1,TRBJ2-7,CASSPGLAGLYEQYF
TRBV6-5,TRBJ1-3,CASTRRTGSDTIYF
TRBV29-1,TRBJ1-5,CSVEFGGGQPQHF
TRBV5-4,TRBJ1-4,CASSPSSSGRGEKLFF
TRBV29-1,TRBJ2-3,CSVSGTSGSTDTQYF
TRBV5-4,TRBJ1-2,CASSFDRGLAGYTF
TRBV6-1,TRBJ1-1,CASKRQGMTEAFF
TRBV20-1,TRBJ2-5,CSKRDLETQYF
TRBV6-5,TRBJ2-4,CASSRSSFTKNIQYF
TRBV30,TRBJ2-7,CAWSQGGGYEQYF
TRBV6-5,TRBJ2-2,CASSYSRGGTTGELFF
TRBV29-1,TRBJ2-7,CSVDGVDEQYF
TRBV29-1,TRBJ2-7,CSVPSDLQGLGEQYF
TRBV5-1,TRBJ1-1,CASSLTGSNTEAFF
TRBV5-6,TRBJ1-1,CASSRGQGPFF
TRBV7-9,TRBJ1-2,CASSRVGYGYTF
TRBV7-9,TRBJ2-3,CASSQQDTQYF
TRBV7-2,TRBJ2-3,CASSLWTSGGLSTDTQYF
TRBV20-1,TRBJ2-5,CSARWGTQYF
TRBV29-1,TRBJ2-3,CSVKSTITDTQYF
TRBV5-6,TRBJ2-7,CASSLTGPQYF
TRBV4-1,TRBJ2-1,CASSPGTDGHYNEQFF
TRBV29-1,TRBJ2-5,CSVGKAQETQYF
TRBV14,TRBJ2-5,CASSPLGTGKETQYF
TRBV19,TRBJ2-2,CASRLWLDTGELFF
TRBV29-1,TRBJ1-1,CSVSNTEAFF
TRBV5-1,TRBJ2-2,CASSLGASGSAGELFF